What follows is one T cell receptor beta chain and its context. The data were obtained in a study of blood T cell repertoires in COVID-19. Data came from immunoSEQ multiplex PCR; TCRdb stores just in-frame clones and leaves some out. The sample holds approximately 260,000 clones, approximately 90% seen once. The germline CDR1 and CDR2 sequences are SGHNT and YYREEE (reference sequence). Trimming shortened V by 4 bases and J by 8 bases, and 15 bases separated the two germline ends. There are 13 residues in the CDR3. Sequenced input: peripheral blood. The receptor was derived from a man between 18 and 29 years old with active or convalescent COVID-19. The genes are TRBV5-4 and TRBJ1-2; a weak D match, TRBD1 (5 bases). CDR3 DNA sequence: TGTGCCAGCAGCCTGTTAGGGGCTCAAGGCTACACCTTC. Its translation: CASSLLGAQGYTF.